These 21 T cell receptor beta chains came from one sample sequenced in a study of blood T cell repertoires in COVID-19. The method was immunoSEQ multiplex PCR; TCRdb's version includes in-frame clones alone and lacks a portion of them. There are about 220,000 clones in the sample; 84% occur only once, and approximately 5.1% lies in the top ten. The sample was peripheral blood. These receptors were obtained from a woman aged 55-70 years who had recovered from COVID-19.

V is TRBV4-3 and J is TRBJ2-3, with 14 bases identical to TRBD2. The ends lost 5 bases at V and 0 bases at J; junction bases unmatched: 10. CDR1 and CDR2 from the germline V gene are LGHNA and YSLEER. The CDR3 has 19 amino acids. This CDR3 reads CASSRTSGGPTTSTDTQYF. The CDR3 bases are TGCGCCAGCAGCAGGACTAGCGGGGGGCCAACAACTAGCACAGATACGCAGTATTTT.

V is TRBV12-5 and J is TRBJ1-3; D is unresolved. There are 15 residues in the CDR3. V was trimmed by 0 bases and J by 0 bases, leaving 6 bases between them. CDR1 is LGHNT, CDR2 FRNRAP, per germline. The CDR3 nucleotides are TGTGCTAGTGGTTTGGTACTTCACTCTGGAAACACCATATATTTT. It is translated as CASGLVLHSGNTIYF.

The chain uses TRBV11-2 and TRBJ2-3; TRBD2 aligns across 11 bases. With 0 bases clipped from V and 15 bases from J, the junction kept 5 bases outside the gene matches. CDR1 and CDR2 (germline): SGHAT, FQNNGV. This CDR3 is built from 13 residues. CDR3 sequence (DNA): TGTGCCAGCAGCTTAGATATAGCGGGGGGGATATATTTT. It specifies CASSLDIAGGIYF.

A few counts support this clone. The V and J genes are TRBV5-1 and TRBJ2-5, with TRBD2 matching 11 bases. The ends lost 5 bases at V and 7 bases at J; junction bases unmatched: 10. The CDR3 spans 15 residues. Germline CDR1 and CDR2: SGHRS and YFSETQ. The CDR3 loop is CASSSFSGGAVTQYF. CDR3 sequence (DNA): TGCGCCAGCAGTTCGTTTAGCGGGGGGGCTGTGACCCAGTACTTC. Full variable domain (missing parts from reference TRBV5-1 and TRBJ2-5): KAGVTQTPRYLIKTRGQQVTLSCSPISGHRSVSWYQQTPGQGLQFLFEYFSETQRNKGNFPGRFSGRQFSNSRSEMNVSTLELGDSALYLCASSSFSGGAVTQYFGPGTRLLVL.

The chain joins TRBV4-1 to TRBJ1-1, with a weak D call TRBD1 (6 bases). The CDR3 contains 14 residues. V shed 6 bases and J shed 5 bases, with 16 bases lying between them. The V gene's germline CDR1 is MGHRA and CDR2 YSYEKL. The CDR3 region is CASRQGPGGTEAFF. CDR3 DNA sequence: TGCGCCAGCAGGCAGGGGCCCGGTGGGACTGAAGCTTTCTTT.

The chain has TRBV9 and TRBJ1-1; the D is unclear. Between the trimmed V and J ends, which lost 3 bases and 3 bases, there was a span of 12 bases. The CDR3 sequence is 14 residues long. Germline V gene sequence: CDR1 SGDLS, CDR2 YYNGEE. The CDR3: CASSATSRDTEAFF. The CDR3 coding sequence is TGTGCCAGCAGCGCCACTAGCCGGGACACTGAAGCTTTCTTT.

The V gene is TRBV6-5, the J gene TRBJ2-3; the D is unclear. The germline V and J ends were trimmed by 6 bases and 3 bases, with 7 bases remaining between them. Germline V gene data show CDR1 as MNHEY and CDR2 as SVGAGI. The CDR3 spans 12 residues. CDR3 residues: CASRPRTDTQYF. The CDR3 DNA reads as TGTGCCAGCAGACCCCGGACAGATACGCAGTATTTT.

The V call is TRBV2, the J call TRBJ1-6; the match to TRBD1 covers 8 bases. The CDR3 length is 14 residues. Germline values: CDR1 SNHLY, CDR2 FYNNEI. Trimming took 6 bases from V and 6 from J; bases not matched to a gene: 4. CDR3 nucleotide sequence: TGTGCCAGCAGCGCAGGGGGCCCTAATTCACCCCTCCACTTT. Translated, it gives CASSAGGPNSPLHF. The full variable domain, its missing parts supplied by reference TRBV2 and TRBJ1-6, is EPEVTQTPSHQVTQMGQEVILRCVPISNHLYFYWYRQILGQKVEFLVSFYNNEISEKSEIFDDQFSVERPDGSNFTLKIRSTKLEDSAMYFCASSAGGPNSPLHFGNGTRLTVT.

The chain recombines TRBV6-5 with TRBJ2-1; D may be TRBD2 (5 bases). Between the trimmed V and J ends, which lost 8 bases and 7 bases, there was a span of 18 bases. CDR1 MNHEY and CDR2 SVGAGI come from the germline V gene. This CDR3 has 14 amino acids. CDR3 nucleotides: TGTGCCAGCGTCGACGGCTCGCGGGTGAATGAGCAGTTCTTC. Translating gives CASVDGSRVNEQFF.

This clone was counted between two and nine times. V gene TRBV6-2 or TRBV6-3 combines with J gene TRBJ1-5; 7 bases line up with TRBD1. J was trimmed by 3 bases and V by 5 bases; bases with no gene match: 4. The germline gives CDR1 MNHEY, CDR2 SVGEGT. CDR3 length: 14 residues. The CDR3 here is CASSDRVHNQPQHF. The CDR3, as DNA: TGTGCCAGCAGTGACAGGGTTCACAATCAGCCCCAGCATTTT.

The chain links TRBV30 to TRBJ1-2; D might be TRBD1 (5 bases). Trimming took off 0 bases at V and 0 bases at J, with 8 bases between the two ends. The CDR3 consists of 14 residues. CDR1 GTSNPN and CDR2 SVGIG come from the germline V gene (reference sequence). The CDR3 region is CAWSVLGPNYGYTF. CDR3 DNA: TGTGCCTGGAGTGTACTGGGGCCTAACTATGGCTACACCTTC.

This clone appeared once. The gene calls are TRBV19 and TRBJ2-1; TRBD1 matches 10 bases. Germline CDR1 is LNHDA and CDR2 is SQIVND (reference sequence). The V segment lost 5 bases and the J segment 4 bases; nucleotides outside the gene matches: 11. The CDR3 length is 17 residues. In DNA form, the CDR3 reads TGTGCCAGTAGTTCCCCACCCGGGACAGGGGTTTACAATGAGCAGTTCTTC. As protein: CASSSPPGTGVYNEQFF. The variable domain in full, completed from reference TRBV19 and TRBJ2-1, reads DGGITQSPKYLFRKEGQNVTLSCEQNLNHDAMYWYRQDPGQGLRLIYYSQIVNDFQKGDIAEGYSVSREKKESFPLTVTSAQKNPTAFYLCASSSPPGTGVYNEQFFGPGTRLTVL.

The table lists this clone with a few counts. The chain uses TRBV12-2 and TRBJ1-5; the D call of TRBD1 is as the table states it, not checked on the DNA. TRBV12-2 is tagged as a pseudogene. The CDR3 has 15 amino acids. The CDR3 bases are TGTGCAAGTCGTTATAGGGGACAGGGAGGACAGCCCCAGCATTTT. Its protein product is CASRYRGQGGQPQHF.

The chain joins TRBV15 to TRBJ1-2, with a possible D match to TRBD1 (5 bases). The V gene's germline CDR1 is LNHNV and CDR2 YYDKDF (reference sequence). The V and J ends lost 2 bases and 6 bases respectively, with 16 bases between them. The CDR3 has 15 amino acids. The CDR3 DNA sequence: TGTGCCACCAGCAGATGGACCGAGGCAGGGCATGGCTACACCTTC. Protein: CATSRWTEAGHGYTF.

The CDR3 reads CASSPDRDYGYTF. The CDR3 DNA is TGCGCCAGCAGCCCGGACAGGGACTATGGCTACACCTTC. The chain couples TRBV10-1 to TRBJ1-2; 8 positions agree with TRBD1. Germline lookup yields CDR1 WNHNN and CDR2 SYGVQD (reference sequence). V shed 6 bases and J 3 bases; nucleotides not matched to a gene: 3. This CDR3 contains 13 residues.

This clone was found once. This sequence joins TRBV18 and TRBJ2-7, with 8 bases identical to TRBD2. V shed 3 bases and J 3 bases; nucleotides not matched to a gene: 7. Germline V gene lookup returns CDR1 KGHSH and CDR2 LQKENI. The CDR3 spans 15 residues. CDR3 nucleotides: TGTGCCAGCTCACCGGAGTTAGCGGGGAACTACGAGCAGTACTTC. Encoded protein: CASSPELAGNYEQYF.

The chain uses TRBV28 and TRBJ1-5; D call uncertain. Per germline, CDR1 MDHEN and CDR2 SYDVKM. V shed 2 bases and J shed 0 bases, with 5 bases lying between them. The CDR3 contains 14 residues. The CDR3 DNA follows: TGTGCCAGCAGTTTACAGTTTAGCAATCAGCCCCAGCATTTT. The encoded protein is CASSLQFSNQPQHF.

The chain carries TRBV5-1 and TRBJ1-1; D is perhaps TRBD1 (6 bases). The V end lost 1 base, the J end lost 0 bases, and 25 bases lay between the germline ends. This CDR3 region has 20 residues. CDR1 is SGHRS and CDR2 is YFSETQ in the germline V gene. CDR3 loop: CASSLRWGLKEKRMNTEAFF. The CDR3 DNA reads TGCGCCAGCAGCTTGCGGTGGGGGCTAAAGGAAAAAAGAATGAACACTGAAGCTTTCTTT.

Written as DNA, the CDR3 is TGTGCCAGCAGTGAAGCGGGTACCTCCTACGAGCAGTACTTC. Protein: CASSEAGTSYEQYF. This chain connects TRBV25-1 to TRBJ2-7, with D possibly matching TRBD2 (5 bases). V was trimmed by 2 bases and J by 0 bases, leaving 8 bases between them. The CDR3 is 14 amino acids. Germline CDR1 and CDR2: MGHDK and SYGVNS.

The CDR3 is CASSFGQHTEAFF. CDR3 sequence (DNA): TGTGCCAGCAGCTTCGGACAGCACACTGAAGCTTTCTTT. The J gene is TRBJ1-1, the V gene TRBV7-3; perhaps TRBD1 as D (6 bases). Germline V CDR1 and CDR2: SGHTA, FQGTGA. Trimming removed 3 bases at V and 3 bases at J, with 8 bases between. The CDR3 totals 13 residues.

The chain combines TRBV10-3 with TRBJ1-2; 7 bases are a match to TRBD1. The CDR3 is made up of 16 amino acids. Germline loops: CDR1 ENHRY, CDR2 SYGVKD. V lost 7 bases to trimming and J lost 4 bases; unmatched junction nucleotides: 15. CDR3 in amino acids: CAITEGQTEGPYGYTF. CDR3 nucleotide sequence: TGTGCCATCACCGAGGGACAGACAGAGGGTCCCTATGGCTACACCTTC.